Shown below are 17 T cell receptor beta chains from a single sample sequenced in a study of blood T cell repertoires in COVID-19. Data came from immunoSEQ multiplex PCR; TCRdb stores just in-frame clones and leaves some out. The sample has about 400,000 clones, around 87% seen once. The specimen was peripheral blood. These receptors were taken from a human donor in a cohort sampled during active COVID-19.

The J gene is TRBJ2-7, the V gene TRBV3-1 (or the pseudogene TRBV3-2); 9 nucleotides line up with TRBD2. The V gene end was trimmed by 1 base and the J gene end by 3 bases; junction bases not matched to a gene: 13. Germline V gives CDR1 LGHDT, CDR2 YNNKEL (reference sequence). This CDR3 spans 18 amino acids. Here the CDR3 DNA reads TGTGCCAGCAGCCAAGGGACTAGCGTCGGAGGGAAGGTCTACGAGCAGTACTTC. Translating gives CASSQGTSVGGKVYEQYF.

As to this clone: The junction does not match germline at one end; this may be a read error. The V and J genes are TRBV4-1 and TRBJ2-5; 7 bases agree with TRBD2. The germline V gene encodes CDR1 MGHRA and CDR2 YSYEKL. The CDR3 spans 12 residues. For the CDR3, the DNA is TGCGCCAGCAGCCGCGCGGGAGAGGCCCAGTACTTC. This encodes CASSRAGEAQYF.

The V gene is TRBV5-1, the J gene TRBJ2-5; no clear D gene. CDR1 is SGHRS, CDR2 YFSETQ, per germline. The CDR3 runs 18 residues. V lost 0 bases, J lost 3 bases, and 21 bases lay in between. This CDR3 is CASSLGVVSRPNEETQYF. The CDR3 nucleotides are TGCGCCAGCAGCTTGGGTGTGGTTTCGCGGCCCAATGAAGAGACCCAGTACTTC.

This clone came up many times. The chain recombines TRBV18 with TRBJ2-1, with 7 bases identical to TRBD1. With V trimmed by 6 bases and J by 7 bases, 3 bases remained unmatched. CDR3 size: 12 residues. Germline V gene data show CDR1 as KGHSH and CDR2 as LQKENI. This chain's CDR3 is CASSNRGNEQFF. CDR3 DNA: TGTGCCAGCTCCAACAGGGGAAATGAGCAGTTCTTC. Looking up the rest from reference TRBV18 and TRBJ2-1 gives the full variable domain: NAGVMQNPRHLVRRRGQEARLRCSPMKGHSHVYWYRQLPEEGLKFMVYLQKENIIDESGMPKERFSAEFPKEGPSILRIQQVVRGDSAAYFCASSNRGNEQFFGPGTRLTVL.

The CDR3 reads CSACYNVEAFF. As DNA, the CDR3 is TGCAGTGCCTGCTATAATGTCGAAGCTTTCTTT. This chain joins TRBV20-1 and TRBJ1-1; D gene ambiguous. The CDR3 covers 11 residues. Trimming took off 6 bases at V and 8 bases at J, with 13 bases between the two ends. CDR1 is DFQATT and CDR2 is SNEGSKA in the germline V gene (reference sequence).

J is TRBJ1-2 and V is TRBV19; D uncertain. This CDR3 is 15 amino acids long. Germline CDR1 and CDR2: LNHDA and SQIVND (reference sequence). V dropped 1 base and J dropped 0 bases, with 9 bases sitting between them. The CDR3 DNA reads TGTGCCAGTAGTATAGGAGGATTTACTAACTATGGCTACACCTTC. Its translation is CASSIGGFTNYGYTF.

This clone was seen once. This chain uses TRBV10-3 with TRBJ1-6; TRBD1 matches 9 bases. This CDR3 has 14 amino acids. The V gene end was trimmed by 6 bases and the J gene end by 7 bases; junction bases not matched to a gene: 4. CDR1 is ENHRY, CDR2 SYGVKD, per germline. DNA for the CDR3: TGTGCCATCAGCCGACAGGGGGAAAATTCACCCCTCCACTTT. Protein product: CAISRQGENSPLHF.

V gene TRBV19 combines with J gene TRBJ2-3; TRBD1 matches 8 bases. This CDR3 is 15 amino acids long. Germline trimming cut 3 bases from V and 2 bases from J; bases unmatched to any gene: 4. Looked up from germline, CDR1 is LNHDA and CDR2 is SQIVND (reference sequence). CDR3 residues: CASSIVQGATDTQYF. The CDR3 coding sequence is TGTGCCAGTAGTATCGTGCAGGGGGCCACAGATACGCAGTATTTT.

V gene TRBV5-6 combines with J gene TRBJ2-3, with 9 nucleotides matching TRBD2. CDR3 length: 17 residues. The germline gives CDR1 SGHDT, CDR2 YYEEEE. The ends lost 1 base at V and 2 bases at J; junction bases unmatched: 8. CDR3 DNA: TGTGCCAGCAGCTTGCCCGGGCTAGCGGGGCCCACAGATACGCAGTATTTT. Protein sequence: CASSLPGLAGPTDTQYF.

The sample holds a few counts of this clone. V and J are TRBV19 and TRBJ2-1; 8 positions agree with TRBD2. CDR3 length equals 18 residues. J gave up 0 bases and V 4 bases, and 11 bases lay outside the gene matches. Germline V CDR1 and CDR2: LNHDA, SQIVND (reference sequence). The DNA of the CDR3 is TGTGCCAGTAGTACCCGGAATAGCGGGGCCAGCTCCTACAATGAGCAGTTCTTC. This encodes CASSTRNSGASSYNEQFF. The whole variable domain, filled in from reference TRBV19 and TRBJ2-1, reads DGGITQSPKYLFRKEGQNVTLSCEQNLNHDAMYWYRQDPGQGLRLIYYSQIVNDFQKGDIAEGYSVSREKKESFPLTVTSAQKNPTAFYLCASSTRNSGASSYNEQFFGPGTRLTVL.

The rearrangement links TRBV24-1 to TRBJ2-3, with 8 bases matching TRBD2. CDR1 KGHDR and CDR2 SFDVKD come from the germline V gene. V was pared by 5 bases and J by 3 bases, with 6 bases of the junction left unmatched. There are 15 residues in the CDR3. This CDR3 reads CATSGSRGGTDTQYF. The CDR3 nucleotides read TGTGCCACCAGTGGATCTCGCGGGGGGACAGATACGCAGTATTTT.

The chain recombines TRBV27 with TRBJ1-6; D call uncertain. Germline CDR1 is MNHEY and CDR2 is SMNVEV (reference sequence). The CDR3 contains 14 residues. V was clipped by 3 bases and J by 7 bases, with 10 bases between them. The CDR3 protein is CASSFREGNSPLHF. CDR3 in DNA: TGTGCCAGCAGTTTTCGGGAAGGGAATTCACCCCTCCACTTT.

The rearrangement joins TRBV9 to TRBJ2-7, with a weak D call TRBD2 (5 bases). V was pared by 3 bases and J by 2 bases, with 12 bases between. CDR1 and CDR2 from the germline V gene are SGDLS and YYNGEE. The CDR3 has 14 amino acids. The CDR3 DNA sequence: TGTGCCAGCAGCGCAGACTATAGCCCCTACGAGCAGTACTTC. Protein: CASSADYSPYEQYF.

As DNA, the CDR3 is TGTGCCAGCAGCTTAGTAAGGGACACGGGGGGGAACTACTCTGGAAACACCATATATTTT. It is translated as CASSLVRDTGGNYSGNTIYF. The chain carries TRBV7-8 and TRBJ1-3; a weak D match, TRBD1 (6 bases). The CDR3 is 20 amino acids. V dropped 1 base and J dropped 0 bases, with 22 bases sitting between them. CDR1 is SGHVS, CDR2 FQNEAQ, per germline.

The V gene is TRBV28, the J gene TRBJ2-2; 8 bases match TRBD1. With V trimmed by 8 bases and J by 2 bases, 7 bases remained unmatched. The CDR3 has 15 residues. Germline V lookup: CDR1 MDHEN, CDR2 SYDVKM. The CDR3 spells CASEFPGGNTGELFF. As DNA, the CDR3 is TGTGCCAGCGAGTTTCCAGGGGGCAACACCGGGGAGCTGTTTTTT.

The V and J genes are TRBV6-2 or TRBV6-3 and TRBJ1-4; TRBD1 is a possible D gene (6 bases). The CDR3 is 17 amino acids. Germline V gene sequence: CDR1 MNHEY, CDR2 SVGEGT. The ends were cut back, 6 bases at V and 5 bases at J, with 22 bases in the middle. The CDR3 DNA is TGTGCCAGCAGACCTATCGACAGGACAGCGCAGAATGAAAAACTGTTTTTT. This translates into CASRPIDRTAQNEKLFF.

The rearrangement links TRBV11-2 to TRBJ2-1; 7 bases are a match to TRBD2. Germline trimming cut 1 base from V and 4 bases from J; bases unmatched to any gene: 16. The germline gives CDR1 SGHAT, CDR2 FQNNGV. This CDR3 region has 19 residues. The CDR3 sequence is CASSLVRSSGQELYNEQFF. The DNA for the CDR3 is TGTGCCAGCAGCTTAGTTCGGTCTAGCGGTCAGGAGCTTTACAATGAGCAGTTCTTC.